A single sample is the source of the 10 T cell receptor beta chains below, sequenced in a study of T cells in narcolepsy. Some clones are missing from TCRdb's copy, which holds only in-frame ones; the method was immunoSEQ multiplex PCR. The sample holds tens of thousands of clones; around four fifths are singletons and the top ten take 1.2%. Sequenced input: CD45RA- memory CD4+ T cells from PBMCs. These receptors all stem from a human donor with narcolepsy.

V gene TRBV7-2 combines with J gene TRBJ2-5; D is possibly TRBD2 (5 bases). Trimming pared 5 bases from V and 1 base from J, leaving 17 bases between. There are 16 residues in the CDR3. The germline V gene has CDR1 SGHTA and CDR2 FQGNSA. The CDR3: CASSPAGRAFQETQYF. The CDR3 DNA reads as TGTGCCAGCAGCCCTGCGGGTCGAGCTTTCCAAGAGACCCAGTACTTC.

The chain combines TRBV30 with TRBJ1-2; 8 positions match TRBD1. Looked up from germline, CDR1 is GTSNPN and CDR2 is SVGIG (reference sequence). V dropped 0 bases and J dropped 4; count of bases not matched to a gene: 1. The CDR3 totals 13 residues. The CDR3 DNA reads TGTGCCTGGAGTGTACAGGGGGGCTATGGCTACACCTTC. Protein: CAWSVQGGYGYTF.

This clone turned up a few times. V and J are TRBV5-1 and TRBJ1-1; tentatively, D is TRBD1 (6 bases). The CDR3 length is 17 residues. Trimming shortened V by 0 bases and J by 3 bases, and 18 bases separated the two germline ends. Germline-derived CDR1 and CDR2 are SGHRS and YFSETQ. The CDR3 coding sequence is TGCGCCAGCAGCTTGGAGGGGCCCACAGGGACCGACACTGAAGCTTTCTTT. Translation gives CASSLEGPTGTDTEAFF.

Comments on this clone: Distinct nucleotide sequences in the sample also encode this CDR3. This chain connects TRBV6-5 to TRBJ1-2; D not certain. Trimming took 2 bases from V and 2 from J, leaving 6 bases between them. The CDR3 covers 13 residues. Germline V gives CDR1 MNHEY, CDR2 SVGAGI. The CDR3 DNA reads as TGTGCCAGCAGTTACGACGGGAACTATGGCTACACCTTC. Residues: CASSYDGNYGYTF.

This CDR3 reads CASSIAGGGQETQYF. For the CDR3, the DNA is TGTGCCAGCAGTATAGCGGGAGGCGGGCAAGAGACCCAGTACTTC. The chain combines TRBV25-1 with TRBJ2-5; TRBD2 aligns across 10 bases. From germline, CDR1 is MGHDK and CDR2 SYGVNS. Losses at the gene ends were 5 bases for V and 2 bases for J; bases not matched to a gene: 5. This CDR3 comprises 15 residues.

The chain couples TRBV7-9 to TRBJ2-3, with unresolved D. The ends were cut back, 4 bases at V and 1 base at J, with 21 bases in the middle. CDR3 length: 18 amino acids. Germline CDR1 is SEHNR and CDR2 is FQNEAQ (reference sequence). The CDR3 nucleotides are TGTGCCAGCAGCTCCCTCCCACTTCTGGGCCTTGGCACAGATACGCAGTATTTT. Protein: CASSSLPLLGLGTDTQYF.

CDR3 DNA sequence: TGTGCCAGCAGTCTACTAGCCCCAGAGACCCAGTACTTC. Amino acid sequence: CASSLLAPETQYF. The chain joins TRBV6-1 to TRBJ2-5; D is perhaps TRBD2 (6 bases). Germline loops: CDR1 MNHNS, CDR2 SASEGT. V was pared by 5 bases and J by 4 bases, with 11 bases between. CDR3 length: 13 residues.

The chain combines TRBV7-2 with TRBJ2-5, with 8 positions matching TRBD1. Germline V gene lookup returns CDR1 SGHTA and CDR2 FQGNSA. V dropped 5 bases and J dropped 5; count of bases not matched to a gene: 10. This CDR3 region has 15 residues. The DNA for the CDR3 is TGTGCCAGCAGCAGCCAGAGACAGGGGTGGGAGACCCAGTACTTC. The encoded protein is CASSSQRQGWETQYF.

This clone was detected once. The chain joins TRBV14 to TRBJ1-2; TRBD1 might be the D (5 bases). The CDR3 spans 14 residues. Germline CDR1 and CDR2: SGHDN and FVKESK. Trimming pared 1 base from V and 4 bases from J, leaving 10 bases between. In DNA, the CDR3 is TGTGCCAGCAGCCAAGGAACAGGTCCCTATGGCTACACCTTC. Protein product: CASSQGTGPYGYTF.

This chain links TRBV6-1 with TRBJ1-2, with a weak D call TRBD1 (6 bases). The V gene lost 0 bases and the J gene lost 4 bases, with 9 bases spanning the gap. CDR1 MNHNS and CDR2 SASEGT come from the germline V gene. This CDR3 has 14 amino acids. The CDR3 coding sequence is TGTGCCAGCAGTGAAGCGGGAGGGGGCTATGGCTACACCTTC. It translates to CASSEAGGGYGYTF.